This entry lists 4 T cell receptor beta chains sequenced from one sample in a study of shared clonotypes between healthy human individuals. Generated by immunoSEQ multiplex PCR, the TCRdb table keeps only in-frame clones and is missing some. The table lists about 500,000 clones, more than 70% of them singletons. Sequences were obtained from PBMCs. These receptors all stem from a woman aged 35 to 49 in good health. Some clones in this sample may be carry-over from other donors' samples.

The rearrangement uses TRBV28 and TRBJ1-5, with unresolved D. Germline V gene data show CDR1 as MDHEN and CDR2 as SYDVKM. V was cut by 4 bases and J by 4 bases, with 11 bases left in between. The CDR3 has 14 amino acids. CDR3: CASSYQRRNQPQHF. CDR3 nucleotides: TGTGCCAGCAGTTACCAAAGAAGAAATCAGCCCCAGCATTTT.

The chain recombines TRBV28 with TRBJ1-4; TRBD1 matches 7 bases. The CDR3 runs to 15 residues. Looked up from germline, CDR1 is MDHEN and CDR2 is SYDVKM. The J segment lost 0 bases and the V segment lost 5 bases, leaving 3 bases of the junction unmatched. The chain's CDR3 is CASSLTGATNEKLFF. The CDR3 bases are TGTGCCAGCAGTCTCACAGGGGCAACTAATGAAAAACTGTTTTTT.

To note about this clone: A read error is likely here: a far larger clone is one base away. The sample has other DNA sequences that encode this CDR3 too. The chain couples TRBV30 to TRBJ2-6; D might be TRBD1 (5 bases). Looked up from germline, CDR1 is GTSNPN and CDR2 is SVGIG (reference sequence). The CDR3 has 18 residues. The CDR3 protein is CAWSVDQGSYSGANVLTF. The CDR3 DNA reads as TGTGCCTGGAGTGTAGACCAGGGTTCATACTCTGGGGCCAACGTCCTGACCTTC.

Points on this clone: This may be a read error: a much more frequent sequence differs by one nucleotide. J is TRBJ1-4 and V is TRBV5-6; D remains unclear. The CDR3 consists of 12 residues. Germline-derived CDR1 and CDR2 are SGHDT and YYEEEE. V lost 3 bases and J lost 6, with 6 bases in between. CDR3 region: CASSSSDEKLFF. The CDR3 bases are TGTGCCAGCAGCTCGTCGGATGAAAAACTGTTTTTT. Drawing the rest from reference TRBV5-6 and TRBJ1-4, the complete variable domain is DAGVTQSPTHLIKTRGQQVTLRCSPKSGHDTVSWYQQALGQGPQFIFQYYEEEERQRGNFPDRFSGHQFPNYSSELNVNALLLGDSALYLCASSSSDEKLFFGSGTQLSVL.